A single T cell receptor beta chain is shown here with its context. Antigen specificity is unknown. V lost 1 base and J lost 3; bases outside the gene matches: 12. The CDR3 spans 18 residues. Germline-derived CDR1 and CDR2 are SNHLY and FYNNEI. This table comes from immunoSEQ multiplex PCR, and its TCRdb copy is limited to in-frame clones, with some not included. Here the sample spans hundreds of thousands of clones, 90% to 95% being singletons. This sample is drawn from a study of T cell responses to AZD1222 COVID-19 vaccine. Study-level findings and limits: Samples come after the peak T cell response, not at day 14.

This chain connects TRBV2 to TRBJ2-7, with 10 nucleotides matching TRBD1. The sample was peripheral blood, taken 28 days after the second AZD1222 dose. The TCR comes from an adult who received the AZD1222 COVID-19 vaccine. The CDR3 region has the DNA TGTGCCAGCAGTGAAGAGGGACAGGGGTCCCGCCGGAGCTACGAGCAGTACTTC. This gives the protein CASSEEGQGSRRSYEQYF.